This TCR beta chain is drawn from a study of blood T cell repertoires in COVID-19. Measured with immunoSEQ multiplex PCR; TCRdb has only the in-frame clones, and not every one. The sample records fewer than 300,000 clones, 80% to 90% being singletons. The material sequenced was peripheral blood. The TCR was taken from a woman between 45 and 65 years old who had recovered from COVID-19.

This CDR3 reads CASSYHTTETSGNTIYF. In DNA, the CDR3 is TGTGCCAGCAGTTACCACACGACAGAAACCTCTGGAAACACCATATATTTT. The chain carries TRBV6-2 or TRBV6-3 and TRBJ1-3; D possibly corresponds to TRBD1 (5 bases). Looked up from germline, CDR1 is MNHEY and CDR2 is SVGEGT. The CDR3 extends over 17 amino acids. V was trimmed by 2 bases and J by 0 bases, leaving 14 bases between them.